The 30 T cell receptor beta chains presented below share a single source sample, sequenced in a study of persistence of HIV-infected CD4 T cells (TCRdb year 2020). TCRbeta repertoires were sequenced from genomic DNA with the immunoSEQ hsTCRB assay version 4 in survey mode. TCRdb limited this immuneACCESS table to in-frame rearrangements with V and J called. A share of clones is missing; checked studies link under half to unresolved V genes, and the rest is unexplained. The sample table records roughly 32,000 clones; approximately 85% of these occur just once. The ten largest clones capture over 0.7% of the sample. Explained via the paper, the treatment or condition label denotes: suppressive antiretroviral therapy. Lysates of CMV-infected fibroblasts at 10 ug/mL were used to stimulate the cells. Memory CD4+ T cells that did not respond, being CD40L-negative, CD69-negative and CD45RO-high, were sorted as memory populations depleted of antigen-responding cells.

These receptors are not linked to any known antigen. The sequencing here drew on CD4+ T cells sorted from PBMCs after roughly 17-hour stimulation, taken from a patient who received antiretroviral therapy. What the cell subset or site label conveys for this sample: CD40L-CD69- CD45RO-high memory CD4 T cells not responding to CMV lysate. The source is an adult man with HIV who was CMV-seropositive.

This chain joins TRBV29-1 and TRBJ2-5; TRBD1 aligns across 9 bases. The CDR3 covers 13 residues. CDR1 and CDR2 from the germline V gene are SQVTM and ANQGSEA. After removal of 6 bases from V and 3 bases from J, the junction contained 5 bases not matched to a gene. This chain's CDR3 is CSVGRTGEETQYF. As DNA, the CDR3 is TGCAGCGTAGGACGGACAGGGGAAGAGACCCAGTACTTC.

In this sample, this clone turned up a few times. The chain carries TRBV30 and TRBJ1-4; maybe TRBD1 (5 bases). Trimming removed 5 bases at V and 8 bases at J, with 18 bases between. This CDR3 comprises 14 residues. Germline CDR1 is GTSNPN and CDR2 is SVGIG (reference sequence). In DNA, the CDR3 is TGTGCCTGGGAGAGTGCAGGGTCCGTAGAAAAACTGTTTTTT. Translation: CAWESAGSVEKLFF.

The chain employs TRBV5-1 and TRBJ2-1; 9 bases are a match to TRBD2. Germline lookup yields CDR1 SGHRS and CDR2 YFSETQ. The CDR3 extends over 16 amino acids. V shed 3 bases, J shed 7 bases, and the junction held 11 bases outside the gene matches. CDR3 bases: TGCGCCAGCAGCTCCTCCCGACTAGCGGAAAGGAATGAGCAGTTCTTC. Protein product: CASSSSRLAERNEQFF. Full variable domain (missing parts from reference TRBV5-1 and TRBJ2-1): KAGVTQTPRYLIKTRGQQVTLSCSPISGHRSVSWYQQTPGQGLQFLFEYFSETQRNKGNFPGRFSGRQFSNSRSEMNVSTLELGDSALYLCASSSSRLAERNEQFFGPGTRLTVL.

V is TRBV3-1 (or the pseudogene TRBV3-2) and J is TRBJ2-5; D ambiguous. Trimming removed 0 bases from V and 4 bases from J, with 9 bases in between. CDR1 LGHDT and CDR2 YNNKEL come from the germline V gene (reference sequence). CDR3 length equals 14 residues. DNA of the CDR3: TGTGCCAGCAGCCAAGAAATGGCGGTAGAGACCCAGTACTTC. Translated, it gives CASSQEMAVETQYF.

The rearrangement uses TRBV18 and TRBJ2-3, with 10 bases aligning to TRBD2. The CDR3 covers 18 residues. J gave up 0 bases and V 1 base, and 7 bases lay outside the gene matches. Germline CDR1 and CDR2: KGHSH and LQKENI. CDR3 nucleotides: TGTGCCAGCTCACCACTTGCTAGCGGGGGCCTTAGCACAGATACGCAGTATTTT. It is translated as CASSPLASGGLSTDTQYF.

This rearrangement joins TRBV7-8 to TRBJ2-7; D is ambiguous. V lost 1 base, J lost 4 bases, and 11 bases lay in between. Germline CDR1 and CDR2: SGHVS and FQNEAQ. The CDR3 has 14 amino acids. CDR3 protein: CASSLVALGYEQYF. The CDR3 region has the DNA TGTGCCAGCAGCTTAGTAGCCCTAGGGTACGAGCAGTACTTC.

V usage is TRBV18 and J usage is TRBJ2-7, with 7 bases identical to TRBD1. Looked up from germline, CDR1 is KGHSH and CDR2 is LQKENI. CDR3 length: 14 amino acids. Trimming removed 2 bases from V and 5 bases from J; junction bases left unmatched: 6. CDR3 in DNA: TGTGCCAGCTCACCAGGTACAGGGGCAGACGAGCAGTACTTC. Protein product: CASSPGTGADEQYF. The whole variable domain, remainder taken from reference TRBV18 and TRBJ2-7, is NAGVMQNPRHLVRRRGQEARLRCSPMKGHSHVYWYRQLPEEGLKFMVYLQKENIIDESGMPKERFSAEFPKEGPSILRIQQVVRGDSAAYFCASSPGTGADEQYFGPGTRLTVT.

V gene TRBV7-9 combines with J gene TRBJ1-1; 9 bases are shared with TRBD1. V gave up 5 bases and J gave up 4 bases; unmatched junction bases: 20. CDR1 SEHNR and CDR2 FQNEAQ come from the germline V gene (reference sequence). The CDR3 extends over 19 amino acids. Written as DNA, the CDR3 is TGTGCCAGCAGCCGGCACGGGGACAGGGTATACTTTAGTGGCACTGAAGCTTTCTTT. Translation: CASSRHGDRVYFSGTEAFF. Full variable domain (rest looked up from reference TRBV7-9 and TRBJ1-1): DTGVSQNPRHKITKRGQNVTFRCDPISEHNRLYWYRQTLGQGPEFLTYFQNEAQLEKSRLLSDRFSAERPKGSFSTLEIQRTEQGDSAMYLCASSRHGDRVYFSGTEAFFGQGTRLTVV.

V gene TRBV7-2 combines with J gene TRBJ1-1; TRBD1 might be the D (5 bases). The CDR3 runs 14 residues. Germline CDR1 is SGHTA and CDR2 is FQGNSA. V lost 3 bases and J lost 4, with 12 bases in between. The CDR3 DNA sequence: TGTGCCAGCAGCTTTGGGACCCTGGGCACTGAAGCTTTCTTT. Its translation: CASSFGTLGTEAFF.

The rearrangement joins TRBV18 to TRBJ2-3; possible D gene TRBD1, 6 bases. The CDR3 covers 13 residues. CDR1 and CDR2 (germline): KGHSH, LQKENI. V was cut by 5 bases and J by 4 bases, with 10 bases left in between. The CDR3 DNA sequence: TGTGCCAGCTCAACAGGGCGAGCAGATACGCAGTATTTT. Translating it yields CASSTGRADTQYF.

This rearrangement joins TRBV30 to TRBJ2-2; 8 bases agree with TRBD2. Looked up from germline, CDR1 is GTSNPN and CDR2 is SVGIG (reference sequence). V lost 2 bases and J lost 6; bases outside the gene matches: 11. This CDR3 has 16 residues. CDR3 protein: CAWSLLLGTRPGELFF. The CDR3 DNA reads as TGTGCCTGGAGTTTACTACTCGGGACTAGACCCGGGGAGCTGTTTTTT.

The J gene is TRBJ2-2, the V gene TRBV7-3; 7 nucleotides agree with TRBD2. Trimming removed 5 bases from V and 0 bases from J; junction bases left unmatched: 3. Germline values: CDR1 SGHTA, CDR2 FQGTGA. The CDR3 totals 15 residues. Here the CDR3 reads CASSPAGTNTGELFF. CDR3 nucleotide sequence: TGTGCCAGCAGCCCAGCGGGGACGAACACCGGGGAGCTGTTTTTT.

The rearrangement joins TRBV20-1 to TRBJ2-3; D ambiguous. The CDR3 length is 15 residues. Germline V gene lookup returns CDR1 DFQATT and CDR2 SNEGSKA (reference sequence). Trimming pared 3 bases from V and 4 bases from J, leaving 17 bases between. The CDR3 region is CSASSTRQSSDTQYF. The CDR3 bases are TGCAGTGCTAGTTCTACTCGTCAAAGTTCAGATACGCAGTATTTT.

The chain uses TRBV30 and TRBJ1-2; possible D gene TRBD1, 5 bases. Germline V gene data show CDR1 as GTSNPN and CDR2 as SVGIG (reference sequence). This CDR3 contains 15 residues. Between the trimmed V and J ends, which lost 2 bases and 4 bases, there was a span of 17 bases. The CDR3 coding sequence is TGTGCCTGGAGTACCTGGGGCGGTACCCTCTATGGCTACACCTTC. Translation: CAWSTWGGTLYGYTF.

This clone was found once. This rearrangement joins TRBV10-3 to TRBJ2-3; D remains ambiguous. Germline assignment: CDR1 ENHRY and CDR2 SYGVKD. V was shortened by 3 bases and J by 4 bases, with 5 bases between the two germline ends. This CDR3 has 12 amino acids. The CDR3 sequence is CAISDRADTQYF. The DNA of the CDR3 is TGTGCCATCAGTGACCGAGCAGATACGCAGTATTTT.

This rearrangement joins TRBV30 to TRBJ2-3; 9 nucleotides line up with TRBD2. This CDR3 is built from 14 residues. Germline V gene sequence: CDR1 GTSNPN, CDR2 SVGIG (reference sequence). The V segment lost 3 bases and the J segment 5 bases; nucleotides outside the gene matches: 6. In DNA form, the CDR3 reads TGTGCCTGGAGACGCGGGGGGGCAATAGATACGCAGTATTTT. Translating gives CAWRRGGAIDTQYF.

The V gene is TRBV28, the J gene TRBJ1-2; D is unclear. The CDR3 has 12 amino acids. Germline CDR1 and CDR2: MDHEN and SYDVKM. V was shortened by 10 bases and J by 2 bases, with 11 bases between the two germline ends. The CDR3 spells CAILTANYGYTF. The CDR3 region has the DNA TGTGCCATCTTGACGGCAAACTATGGCTACACCTTC.

The rearrangement joins TRBV6-5 to TRBJ1-2; TRBD1 agrees at 8 bases. The CDR3 contains 15 residues. Germline V lookup: CDR1 MNHEY, CDR2 SVGAGI. The V segment lost 2 bases and the J segment 2 bases; nucleotides outside the gene matches: 4. CDR3 bases: TGTGCCAGCAGTTACACGACAGGGGTGAACTATGGCTACACCTTC. This sequence encodes CASSYTTGVNYGYTF.

The rearrangement uses TRBV3-1 (or the pseudogene TRBV3-2) and TRBJ2-6; D not certain. This CDR3 is built from 16 residues. V lost 2 bases to trimming and J lost 0 bases, with 8 bases between them. From germline, CDR1 is LGHDT and CDR2 YNNKEL (reference sequence). The CDR3, as DNA: TGTGCCAGCAGCCAATTCCTGGGCTCTGGGGCCAACGTCCTGACTTTC. The encoded protein is CASSQFLGSGANVLTF.

This clone was seen a handful of times. Compared with germline, one end of the junction differs, possibly owing to a read error. The genes are TRBV29-1 and TRBJ1-1; no clear D. The CDR3 contains 12 residues. Per the germline V gene, CDR1 is SQVTM and CDR2 is ANQGSEA. Written as DNA, the CDR3 is TGCAGCCTTGAAGCCGGGAACACTGAAGCTTTCTTT. As protein: CSLEAGNTEAFF. Filled out from reference TRBV29-1 and TRBJ1-1, the complete variable domain reads SAVISQKPSRDICQRGTSLTIQCQVDSQVTMMFWYRQQPGQSLTLIATANQGSEATYESGFVIDKFPISRPNLTFSTLTVSNMSPEDSSIYLCSLEAGNTEAFFGQGTRLTVV.

In this sample, this clone turned up a few times. J is TRBJ1-1 and V is TRBV29-1; D not resolved. The CDR3 has 11 residues. The ends were cut back, 7 bases at V and 3 bases at J, with 9 bases in the middle. The germline CDR1 and CDR2 sequences are SQVTM and ANQGSEA. CDR3 protein: CSAVGYTEAFF. CDR3 DNA sequence: TGCAGCGCCGTAGGTTACACTGAAGCTTTCTTT.

This clone occurred once. The chain links TRBV5-1 to TRBJ1-4; 9 nucleotides agree with TRBD1. The CDR3 is 15 amino acids. Germline CDR1 reads SGHRS; CDR2 reads YFSETQ. Losses at the gene ends were 4 bases for V and 8 bases for J; bases not matched to a gene: 9. The CDR3 DNA reads TGCGCCAGCAGCAACCTGGACAGGGGAGAGGAAAAACTGTTTTTT. Its translation is CASSNLDRGEEKLFF.

V usage is TRBV10-1 and J usage is TRBJ1-5; TRBD1 might be the D (5 bases). The germline V gene has CDR1 WNHNN and CDR2 SYGVQD (reference sequence). This CDR3 region has 19 residues. V was trimmed by 3 bases and J by 1 base, leaving 22 bases between them. CDR3 sequence (DNA): TGCGCCAGCAGTGATCCCTATGGGAGGAGGGGATTAAGCAATCAGCCCCAGCATTTT. This translates into CASSDPYGRRGLSNQPQHF.

V gene TRBV27 combines with J gene TRBJ1-2; a possible D gene is TRBD1 (5 bases). V shed 4 bases and J shed 7 bases, with 22 bases lying between them. The CDR3 runs to 16 residues. From germline, CDR1 is MNHEY and CDR2 SMNVEV (reference sequence). The CDR3 is CASSWGWGREAGGYTF. In nucleotides, the CDR3 is TGTGCCAGCAGTTGGGGGTGGGGTAGGGAGGCGGGTGGCTACACCTTC.

The chain uses TRBV19 and TRBJ2-5; 8 bases map to TRBD2. The length of the CDR3 is 16 residues. Germline V gene lookup returns CDR1 LNHDA and CDR2 SQIVND (reference sequence). V lost 5 bases and J lost 5; bases outside the gene matches: 13. This CDR3 reads CASSDPGTSGSETQYF. The CDR3 DNA sequence: TGTGCCAGTAGTGACCCCGGGACTAGTGGCTCGGAGACCCAGTACTTC.

This chain connects TRBV19 to TRBJ1-5; perhaps TRBD1 as D (6 bases). Trimming stripped 4 bases from V and 4 bases from J, with 14 bases between. Germline V gives CDR1 LNHDA, CDR2 SQIVND (reference sequence). The CDR3 contains 15 residues. The CDR3 region has the DNA TGTGCCAGTAGTACCACGCAGGGGTCGAATCAGCCCCAGCATTTT. This sequence encodes CASSTTQGSNQPQHF.

CDR3 bases: TGTGCCAGCAGTCGCCCGACCGTGAACTATGGCTACACCTTC. It encodes CASSRPTVNYGYTF. This rearrangement joins TRBV6-5 to TRBJ1-2; D is uncertain. The CDR3 spans 14 residues. Looked up from germline, CDR1 is MNHEY and CDR2 is SVGAGI. Trimming pared 5 bases from V and 2 bases from J, leaving 12 bases between.

This rearrangement joins TRBV30 to TRBJ1-6; possibly TRBD1 for D (6 bases). Trimming took off 4 bases at V and 6 bases at J, with 16 bases between the two ends. The germline V gene has CDR1 GTSNPN and CDR2 SVGIG (reference sequence). The CDR3 has 15 residues. The CDR3 sequence: CAWTTLTGLNSPLHF. In DNA form, the CDR3 reads TGTGCCTGGACCACTCTGACAGGACTTAATTCACCCCTCCACTTT.

The V call is TRBV7-6, the J call TRBJ2-5; TRBD2 agrees at 13 bases. Germline CDR1 is SGHVS and CDR2 is FNYEAQ. This CDR3 has 16 amino acids. With 8 bases clipped from V and 7 bases from J, the junction kept 13 bases outside the gene matches. DNA of the CDR3: TGTGCCAGCTCGAGCCCACTAGCGGGGGGGCGAGGGACCCAGTACTTC. Encoded protein: CASSSPLAGGRGTQYF.

The V gene is TRBV5-4, the J gene TRBJ2-1; D might be TRBD2 (6 bases). CDR3 size: 13 residues. Between the trimmed V and J ends, which lost 5 bases and 3 bases, there was a span of 9 bases. The germline gives CDR1 SGHNT, CDR2 YYREEE (reference sequence). The CDR3 region is CASRIADYNEQFF. CDR3 in DNA: TGTGCCAGCAGAATAGCGGACTACAATGAGCAGTTCTTC.